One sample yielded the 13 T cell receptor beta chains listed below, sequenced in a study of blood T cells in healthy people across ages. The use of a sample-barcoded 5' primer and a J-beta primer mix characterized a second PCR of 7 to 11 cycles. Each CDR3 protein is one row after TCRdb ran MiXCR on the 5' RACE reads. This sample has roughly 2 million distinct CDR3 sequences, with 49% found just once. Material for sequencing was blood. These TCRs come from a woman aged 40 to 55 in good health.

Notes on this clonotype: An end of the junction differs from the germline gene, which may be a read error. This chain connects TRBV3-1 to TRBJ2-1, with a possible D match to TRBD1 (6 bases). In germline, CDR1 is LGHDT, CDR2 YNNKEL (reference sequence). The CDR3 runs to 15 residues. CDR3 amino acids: CASSQVGGSYSEQFF. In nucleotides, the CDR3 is TGTGCCAGCAGCCAGGTTGGGGGCTCCTACAGTGAGCAGTTCTTC.

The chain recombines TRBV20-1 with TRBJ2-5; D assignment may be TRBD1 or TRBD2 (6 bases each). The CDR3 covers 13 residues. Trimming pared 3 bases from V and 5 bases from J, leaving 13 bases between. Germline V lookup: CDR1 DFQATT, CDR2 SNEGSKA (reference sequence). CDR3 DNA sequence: TGCAGTGCTAGTCCCGGGGGCGGGGAGACCCAGTACTTC. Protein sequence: CSASPGGGETQYF.

DNA for the CDR3: TGTGCCAGCAGCAAACCGGCAGGGGACGCGGGAGATACGCAGTATTTT. As protein: CASSKPAGDAGDTQYF. The rearrangement links TRBV7-2 to TRBJ2-3, with D tentatively TRBD1 (6 bases). This CDR3 is built from 16 residues. Germline V lookup: CDR1 SGHTA, CDR2 FQGNSA. The V and J ends lost 5 bases and 5 bases respectively, with 20 bases between them.

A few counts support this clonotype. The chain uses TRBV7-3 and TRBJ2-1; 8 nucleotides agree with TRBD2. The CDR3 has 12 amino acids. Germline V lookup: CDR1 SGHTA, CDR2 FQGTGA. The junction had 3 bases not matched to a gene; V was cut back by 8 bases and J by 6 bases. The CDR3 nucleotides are TGTGCCAGCGGGCGGGGGGTCAATGAGCAGTTCTTC. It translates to CASGRGVNEQFF.

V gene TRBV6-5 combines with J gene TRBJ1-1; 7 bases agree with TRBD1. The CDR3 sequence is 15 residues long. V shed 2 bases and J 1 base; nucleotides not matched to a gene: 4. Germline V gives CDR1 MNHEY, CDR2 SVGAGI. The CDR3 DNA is TGTGCCAGCAGTTACACGGGACAGTGGAACACTGAAGCTTTCTTT. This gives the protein CASSYTGQWNTEAFF.

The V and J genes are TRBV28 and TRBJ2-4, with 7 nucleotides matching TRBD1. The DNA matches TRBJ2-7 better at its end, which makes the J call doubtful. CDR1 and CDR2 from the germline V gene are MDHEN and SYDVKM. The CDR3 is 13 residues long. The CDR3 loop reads CASSADRDGEQYF. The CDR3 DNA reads TGTGCCAGCAGTGCAGACAGGGACGGCGAGCAGTACTTC.

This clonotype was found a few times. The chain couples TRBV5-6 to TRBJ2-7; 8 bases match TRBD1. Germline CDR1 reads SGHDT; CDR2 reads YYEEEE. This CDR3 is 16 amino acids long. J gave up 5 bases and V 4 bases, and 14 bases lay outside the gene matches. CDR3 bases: TGTGCCAGCAGCCCTGGCTCTGGACAGGGATTCGACGAGCAGTACTTC. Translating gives CASSPGSGQGFDEQYF.

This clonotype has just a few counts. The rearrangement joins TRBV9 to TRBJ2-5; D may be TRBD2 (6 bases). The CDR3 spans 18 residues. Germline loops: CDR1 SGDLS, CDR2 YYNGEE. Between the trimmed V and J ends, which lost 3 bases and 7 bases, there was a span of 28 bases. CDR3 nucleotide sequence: TGTGCCAGCAGCGATCCCCCACGCAGCGGGTCGTCTGTGGTGACCCAGTACTTC. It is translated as CASSDPPRSGSSVVTQYF.

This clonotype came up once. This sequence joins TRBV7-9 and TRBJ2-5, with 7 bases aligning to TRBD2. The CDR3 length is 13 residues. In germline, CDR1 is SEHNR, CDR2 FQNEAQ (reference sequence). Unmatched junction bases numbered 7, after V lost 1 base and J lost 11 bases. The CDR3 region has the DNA TGTGCCAGCAGCTTAGTGGGGGGGTTCGGGCAGTACTTC. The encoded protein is CASSLVGGFGQYF.

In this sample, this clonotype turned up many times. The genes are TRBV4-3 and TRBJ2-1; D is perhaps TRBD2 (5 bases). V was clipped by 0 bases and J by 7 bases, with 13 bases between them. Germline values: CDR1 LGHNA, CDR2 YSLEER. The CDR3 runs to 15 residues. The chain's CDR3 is CASSQDRDGKNEQFF. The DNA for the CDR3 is TGCGCCAGCAGCCAAGATCGGGATGGGAAAAATGAGCAGTTCTTC.

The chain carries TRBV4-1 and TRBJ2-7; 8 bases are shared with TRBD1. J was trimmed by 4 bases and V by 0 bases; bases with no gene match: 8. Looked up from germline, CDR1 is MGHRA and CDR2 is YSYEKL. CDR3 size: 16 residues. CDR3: CASSQEDATGDYEQYF. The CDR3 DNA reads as TGCGCCAGCAGCCAAGAAGATGCGACAGGGGATTACGAGCAGTACTTC.

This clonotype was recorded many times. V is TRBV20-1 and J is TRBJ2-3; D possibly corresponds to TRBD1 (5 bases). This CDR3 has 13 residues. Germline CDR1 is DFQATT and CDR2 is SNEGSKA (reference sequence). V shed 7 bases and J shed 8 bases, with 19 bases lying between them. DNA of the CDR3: TGCAGTGTACCGGACAAACGGGTCCTTACGCAGTATTTT. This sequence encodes CSVPDKRVLTQYF.

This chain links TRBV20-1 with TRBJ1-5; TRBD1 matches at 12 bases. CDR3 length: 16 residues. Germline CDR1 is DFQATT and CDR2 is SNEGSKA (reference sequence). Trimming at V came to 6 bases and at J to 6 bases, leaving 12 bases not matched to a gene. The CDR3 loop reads CSAPRPGTGGFQPQHF. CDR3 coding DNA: TGCAGTGCCCCCCGTCCGGGGACAGGGGGCTTTCAGCCCCAGCATTTT.